Shown below are 4 T cell receptor beta chains from a single sample sequenced in a study of blood T cells in healthy people across ages. With a J-beta primer mix and a sample-barcoded 5' primer, a second PCR ran about 7 to 12 cycles. TCRdb processed the 5' RACE reads anew with MiXCR; each CDR3 protein has one entry. The table has approximately 600,000 distinct CDR3 sequences, 58% seen once; the top ten hold 30% to 40%. The sample consisted of blood. These TCRs come from a man aged 55 to 70 in good health.

This sequence joins TRBV4-1 and TRBJ2-4, with D hard to call. Germline V gene data show CDR1 as MGHRA and CDR2 as YSYEKL. V shed 1 base and J shed 0 bases, with 10 bases lying between them. The CDR3 contains 16 residues. In DNA, the CDR3 is TGCGCCAGCAGCCAAGTCCCCGTCCCAGCCAAAAACATTCAGTACTTC. Translating it yields CASSQVPVPAKNIQYF.

This clonotype has only a few counts. The chain recombines TRBV29-1 with TRBJ1-2, with D possibly TRBD1 on 5 matching bases. Looked up from germline, CDR1 is SQVTM and CDR2 is ANQGSEA. This CDR3 is 12 amino acids long. Trimming took 4 bases from V and 6 from J, leaving 12 bases between them. For the CDR3, the DNA is TGCAGCGTTGTCAAGACGGACAATGGCTACACCTTC. Amino acid sequence: CSVVKTDNGYTF. The full variable domain, completed using reference TRBV29-1 and TRBJ1-2, is SAVISQKPSRDICQRGTSLTIQCQVDSQVTMMFWYRQQPGQSLTLIATANQGSEATYESGFVIDKFPISRPNLTFSTLTVSNMSPEDSSIYLCSVVKTDNGYTFGSGTRLTVV.

CDR3 residues: CASRAGLTYGYTF. The CDR3 nucleotides read TGTGCCAGCAGGGCCGGACTAACCTATGGCTACACCTTC. The V call is TRBV28, the J call TRBJ1-2; D remains unclear. Germline V lookup: CDR1 MDHEN, CDR2 SYDVKM. CDR3 size: 13 residues. The V end was cut by 6 bases, the J end by 4 bases, with 12 bases between.

This clonotype came up a few times. The V call is TRBV6-1, the J call TRBJ2-5; TRBD2 aligns across 14 bases. The J call may be faulty, since TRBJ2-7 better matches the DNA end. This CDR3 region has 16 residues. The germline V gene has CDR1 MNHNS and CDR2 SASEGT. Written as DNA, the CDR3 is TGTGCCAGCACCCCCGGGACTAGCGGGGGTAAGAACGAGCAGTACTTC. This codes for CASTPGTSGGKNEQYF.